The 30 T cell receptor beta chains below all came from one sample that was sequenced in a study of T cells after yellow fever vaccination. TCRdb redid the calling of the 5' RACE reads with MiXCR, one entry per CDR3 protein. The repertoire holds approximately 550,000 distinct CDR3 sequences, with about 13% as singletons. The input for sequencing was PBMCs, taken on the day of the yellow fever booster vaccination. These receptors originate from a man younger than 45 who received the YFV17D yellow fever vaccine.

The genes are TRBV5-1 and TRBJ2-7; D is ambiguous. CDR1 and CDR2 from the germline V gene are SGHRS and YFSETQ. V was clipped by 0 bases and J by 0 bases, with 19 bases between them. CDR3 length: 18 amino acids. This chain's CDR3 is CASSLGPTPQPLSYEQYF. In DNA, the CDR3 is TGCGCCAGCAGCTTGGGCCCAACCCCACAGCCACTCTCCTACGAGCAGTACTTC.

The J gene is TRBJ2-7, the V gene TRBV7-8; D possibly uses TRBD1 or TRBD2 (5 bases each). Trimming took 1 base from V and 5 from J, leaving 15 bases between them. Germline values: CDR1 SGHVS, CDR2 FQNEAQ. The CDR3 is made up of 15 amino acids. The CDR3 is CASSLDGAETDEQYF. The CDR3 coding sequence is TGTGCCAGCAGCTTAGACGGGGCCGAAACCGACGAGCAGTACTTC. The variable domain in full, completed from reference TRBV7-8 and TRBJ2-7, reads GAGVSQSPRYKVAKRGQDVALRCDPISGHVSLFWYQQALGQGPEFLTYFQNEAQLDKSGLPSDRFFAERPEGSVSTLKIQRTQQEDSAVYLCASSLDGAETDEQYFGPGTRLTVT.

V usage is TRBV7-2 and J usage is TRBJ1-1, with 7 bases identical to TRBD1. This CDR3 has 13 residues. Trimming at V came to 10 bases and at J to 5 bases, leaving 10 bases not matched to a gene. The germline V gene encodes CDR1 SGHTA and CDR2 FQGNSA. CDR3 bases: TGTGCCATCTCGGGGCAGGGGGGGACTGAAGCTTTCTTT. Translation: CAISGQGGTEAFF.

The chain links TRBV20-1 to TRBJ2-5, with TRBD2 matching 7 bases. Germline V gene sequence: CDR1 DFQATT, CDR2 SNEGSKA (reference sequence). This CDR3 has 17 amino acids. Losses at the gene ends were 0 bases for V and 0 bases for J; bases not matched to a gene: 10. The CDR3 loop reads CSARDLPSGSYQETQYF. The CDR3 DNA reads TGCAGTGCTAGAGATCTCCCTAGCGGATCTTACCAAGAGACCCAGTACTTC.

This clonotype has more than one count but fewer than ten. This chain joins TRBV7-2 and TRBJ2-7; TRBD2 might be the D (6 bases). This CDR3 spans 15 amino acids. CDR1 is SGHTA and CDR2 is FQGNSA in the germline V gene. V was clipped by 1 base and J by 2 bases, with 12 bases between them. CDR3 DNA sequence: TGTGCCAGCAGCTTAGGCTCTAGCGTGACCTACGAGCAGTACTTC. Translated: CASSLGSSVTYEQYF.

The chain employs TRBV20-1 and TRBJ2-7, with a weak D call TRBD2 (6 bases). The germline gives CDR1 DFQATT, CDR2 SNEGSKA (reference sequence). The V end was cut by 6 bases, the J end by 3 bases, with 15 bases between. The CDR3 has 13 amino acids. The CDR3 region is CSAPGLTYYEQYF. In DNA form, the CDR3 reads TGCAGTGCCCCTGGACTAACTTACTACGAGCAGTACTTC.

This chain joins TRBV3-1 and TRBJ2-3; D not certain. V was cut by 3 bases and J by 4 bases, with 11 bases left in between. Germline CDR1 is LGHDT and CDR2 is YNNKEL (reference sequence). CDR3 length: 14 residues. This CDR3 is CASSQSLSPDTQYF. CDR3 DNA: TGTGCCAGCAGCCAGTCCCTCAGCCCAGATACGCAGTATTTT.

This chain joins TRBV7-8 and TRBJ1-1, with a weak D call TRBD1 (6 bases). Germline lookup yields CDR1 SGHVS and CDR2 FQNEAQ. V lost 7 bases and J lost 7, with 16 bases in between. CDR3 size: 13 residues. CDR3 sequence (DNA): TGTGCCAGCACCCCGGGGGCGAATGGTGAAGCTTTCTTT. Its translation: CASTPGANGEAFF.

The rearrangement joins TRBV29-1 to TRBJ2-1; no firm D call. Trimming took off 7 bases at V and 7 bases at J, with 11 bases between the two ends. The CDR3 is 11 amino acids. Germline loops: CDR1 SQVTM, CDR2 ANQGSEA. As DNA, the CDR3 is TGCAGCGGGTCCAGGCAGAATGAGCAGTTCTTC. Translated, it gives CSGSRQNEQFF.

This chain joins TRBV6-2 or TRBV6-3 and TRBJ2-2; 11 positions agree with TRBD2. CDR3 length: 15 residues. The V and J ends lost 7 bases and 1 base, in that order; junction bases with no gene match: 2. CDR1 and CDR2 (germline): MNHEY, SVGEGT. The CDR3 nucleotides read TGTGCCAGCAATCTAGCGGGAGGGAACACCGGGGAGCTGTTTTTT. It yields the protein CASNLAGGNTGELFF.

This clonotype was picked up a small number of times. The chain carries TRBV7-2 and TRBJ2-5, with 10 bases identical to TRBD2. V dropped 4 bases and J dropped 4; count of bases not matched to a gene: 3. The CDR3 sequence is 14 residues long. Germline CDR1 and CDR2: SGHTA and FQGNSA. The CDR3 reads CASSSSGRVETQYF. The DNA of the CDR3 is TGTGCCAGCAGCTCAAGCGGGAGGGTAGAGACCCAGTACTTC.

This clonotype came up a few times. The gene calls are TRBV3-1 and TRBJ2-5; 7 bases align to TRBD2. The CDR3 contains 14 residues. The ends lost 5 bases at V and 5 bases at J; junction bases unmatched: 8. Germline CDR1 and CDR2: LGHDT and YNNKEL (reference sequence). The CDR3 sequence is CASSAAGLRETQYF. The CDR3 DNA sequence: TGTGCCAGCAGCGCCGCGGGACTACGGGAGACCCAGTACTTC.

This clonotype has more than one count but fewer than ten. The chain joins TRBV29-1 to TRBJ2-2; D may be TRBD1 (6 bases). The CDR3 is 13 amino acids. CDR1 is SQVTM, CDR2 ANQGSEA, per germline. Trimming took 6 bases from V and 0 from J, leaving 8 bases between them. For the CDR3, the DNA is TGCAGCGTCCGGGACACGAACACCGGGGAGCTGTTTTTT. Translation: CSVRDTNTGELFF.

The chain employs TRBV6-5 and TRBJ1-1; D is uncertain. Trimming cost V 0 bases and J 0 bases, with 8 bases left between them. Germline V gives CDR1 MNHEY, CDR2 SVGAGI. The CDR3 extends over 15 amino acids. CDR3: CASSYSNVLNTEAFF. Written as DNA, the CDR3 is TGTGCCAGCAGTTACTCGAACGTCTTGAACACTGAAGCTTTCTTT.

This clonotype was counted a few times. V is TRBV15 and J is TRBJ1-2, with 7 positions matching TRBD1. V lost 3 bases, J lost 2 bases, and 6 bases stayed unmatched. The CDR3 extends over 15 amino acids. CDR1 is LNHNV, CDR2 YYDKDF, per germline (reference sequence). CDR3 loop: CATSSLQGLNYGYTF. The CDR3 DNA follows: TGTGCCACCAGCAGCTTACAGGGGCTAAACTATGGCTACACCTTC.

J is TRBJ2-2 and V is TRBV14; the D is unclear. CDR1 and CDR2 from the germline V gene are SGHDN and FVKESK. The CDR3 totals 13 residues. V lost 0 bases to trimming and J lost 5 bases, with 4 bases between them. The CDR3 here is CASSQDTTGELFF. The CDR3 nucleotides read TGTGCCAGCAGCCAAGATACAACCGGGGAGCTGTTTTTT.

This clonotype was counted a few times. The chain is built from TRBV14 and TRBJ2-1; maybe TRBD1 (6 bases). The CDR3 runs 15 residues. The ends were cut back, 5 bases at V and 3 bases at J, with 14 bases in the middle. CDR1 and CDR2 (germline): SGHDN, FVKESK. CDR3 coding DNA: TGTGCCAGCAGCAAGCAAGGGGGTATCTACAATGAGCAGTTCTTC. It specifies CASSKQGGIYNEQFF.

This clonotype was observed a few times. CDR3 sequence reads: CASRRTSTGQSEQFF. DNA of the CDR3: TGTGCCAGTCGCAGGACTAGTACTGGGCAGAGTGAGCAGTTCTTC. The chain couples TRBV12-3 or TRBV12-4 to TRBJ2-1; 7 bases are a match to TRBD2. The ends lost 9 bases at V and 9 bases at J; junction bases unmatched: 17. There are 15 residues in the CDR3.

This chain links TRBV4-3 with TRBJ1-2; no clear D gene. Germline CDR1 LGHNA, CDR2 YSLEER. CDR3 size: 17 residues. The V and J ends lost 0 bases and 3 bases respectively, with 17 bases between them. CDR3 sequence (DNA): TGCGCCAGCAGCCAAGATTCCCTAAGGCAGGCGGACTATGGCTACACCTTC. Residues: CASSQDSLRQADYGYTF.

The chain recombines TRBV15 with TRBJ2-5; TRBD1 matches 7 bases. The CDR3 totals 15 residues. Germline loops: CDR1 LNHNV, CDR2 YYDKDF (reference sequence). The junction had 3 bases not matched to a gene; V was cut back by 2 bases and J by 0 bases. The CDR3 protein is CATSRPTGNQETQYF. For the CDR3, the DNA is TGTGCCACCAGCAGACCGACAGGGAACCAAGAGACCCAGTACTTC.

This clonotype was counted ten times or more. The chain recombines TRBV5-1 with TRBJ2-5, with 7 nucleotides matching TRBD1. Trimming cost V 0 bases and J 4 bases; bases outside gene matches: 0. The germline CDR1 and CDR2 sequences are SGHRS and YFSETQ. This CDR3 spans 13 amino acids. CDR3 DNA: TGCGCCAGCAGCTTGGACAGGGGAGAGACCCAGTACTTC. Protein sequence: CASSLDRGETQYF.

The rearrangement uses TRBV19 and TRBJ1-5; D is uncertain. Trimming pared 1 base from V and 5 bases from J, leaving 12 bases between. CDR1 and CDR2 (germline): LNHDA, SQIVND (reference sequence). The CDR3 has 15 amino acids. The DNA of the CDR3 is TGTGCCAGTAGTATAGGAACAGCCTTCGATCAGCCCCAGCATTTT. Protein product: CASSIGTAFDQPQHF.

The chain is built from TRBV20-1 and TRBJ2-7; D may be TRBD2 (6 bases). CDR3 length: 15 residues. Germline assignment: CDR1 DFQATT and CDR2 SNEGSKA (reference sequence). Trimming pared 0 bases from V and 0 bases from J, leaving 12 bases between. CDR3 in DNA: TGCAGTGCTAGAGACGGCGCGGGGAGCTCCTACGAGCAGTACTTC. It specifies CSARDGAGSSYEQYF.

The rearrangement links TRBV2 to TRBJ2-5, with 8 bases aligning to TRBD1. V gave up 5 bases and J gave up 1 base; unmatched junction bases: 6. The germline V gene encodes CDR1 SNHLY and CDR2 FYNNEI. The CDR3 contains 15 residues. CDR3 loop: CASSIQTGGQETQYF. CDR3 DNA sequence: TGTGCCAGCAGTATTCAAACAGGGGGCCAAGAGACCCAGTACTTC.

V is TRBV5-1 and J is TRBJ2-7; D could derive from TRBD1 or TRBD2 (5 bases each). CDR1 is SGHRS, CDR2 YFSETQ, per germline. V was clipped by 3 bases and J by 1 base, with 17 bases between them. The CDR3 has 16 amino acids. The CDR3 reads CASSSPPGPESYEQYF. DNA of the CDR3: TGCGCCAGCAGCTCCCCTCCGGGGCCCGAATCCTACGAGCAGTACTTC.

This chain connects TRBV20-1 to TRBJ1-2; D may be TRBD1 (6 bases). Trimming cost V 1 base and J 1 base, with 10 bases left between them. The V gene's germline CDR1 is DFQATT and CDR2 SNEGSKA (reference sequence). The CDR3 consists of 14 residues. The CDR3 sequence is CSARAGDGNYGYTF. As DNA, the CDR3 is TGCAGTGCTAGAGCAGGGGATGGTAACTATGGCTACACCTTC.

The CDR3 sequence is CASSPGGKVSYEQYF. CDR3 sequence (DNA): TGTGCCAGCAGCCCAGGGGGTAAGGTTTCCTACGAGCAGTACTTC. This chain joins TRBV7-2 and TRBJ2-7; 7 bases match TRBD1. The V and J ends lost 5 bases and 1 base, in that order; junction bases with no gene match: 8. The CDR3 is 15 residues long. Germline CDR1 reads SGHTA; CDR2 reads FQGNSA.

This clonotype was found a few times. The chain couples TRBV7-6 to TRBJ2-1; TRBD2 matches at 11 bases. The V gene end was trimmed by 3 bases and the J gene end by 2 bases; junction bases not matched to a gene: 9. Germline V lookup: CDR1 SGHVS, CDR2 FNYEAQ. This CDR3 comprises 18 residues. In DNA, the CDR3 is TGTGCCAGCAGCTTGACTAGCGGGATCCCGTCAGCCTACAATGAGCAGTTCTTC. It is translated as CASSLTSGIPSAYNEQFF. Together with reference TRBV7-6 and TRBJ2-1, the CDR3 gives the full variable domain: GAGVSQSPRYKVTKRGQDVALRCDPISGHVSLYWYRQALGQGPEFLTYFNYEAQQDKSGLPNDRFSAERPEGSISTLTIQRTEQRDSAMYRCASSLTSGIPSAYNEQFFGPGTRLTVL.

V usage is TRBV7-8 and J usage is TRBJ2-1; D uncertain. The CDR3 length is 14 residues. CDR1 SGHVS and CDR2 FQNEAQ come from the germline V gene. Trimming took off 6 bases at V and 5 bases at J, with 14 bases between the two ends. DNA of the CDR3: TGTGCCAGCAGTCCCGGACGGGTAAACAATGAGCAGTTCTTC. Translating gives CASSPGRVNNEQFF.

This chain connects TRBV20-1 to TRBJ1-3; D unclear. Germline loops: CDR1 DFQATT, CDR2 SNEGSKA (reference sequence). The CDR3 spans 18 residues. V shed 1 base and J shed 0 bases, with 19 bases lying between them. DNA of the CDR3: TGCAGTGCTAGAGTTCTTGCTGGGTCGAGCATCTCTGGAAACACCATATATTTT. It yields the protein CSARVLAGSSISGNTIYF.